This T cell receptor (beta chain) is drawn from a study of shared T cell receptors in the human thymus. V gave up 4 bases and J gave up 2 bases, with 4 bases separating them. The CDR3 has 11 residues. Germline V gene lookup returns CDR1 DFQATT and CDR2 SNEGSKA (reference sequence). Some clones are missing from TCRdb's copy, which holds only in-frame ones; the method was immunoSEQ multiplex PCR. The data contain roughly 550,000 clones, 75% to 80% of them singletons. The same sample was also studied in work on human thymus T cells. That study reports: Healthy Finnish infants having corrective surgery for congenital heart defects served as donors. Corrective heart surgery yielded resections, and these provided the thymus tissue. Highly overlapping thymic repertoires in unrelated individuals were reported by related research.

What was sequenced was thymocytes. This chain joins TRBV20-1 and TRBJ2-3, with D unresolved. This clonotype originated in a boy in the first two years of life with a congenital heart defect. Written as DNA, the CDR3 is TGCAGTGCTATAAACACAGATACGCAGTATTTT. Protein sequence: CSAINTDTQYF.